The entry below describes one T cell receptor beta chain. The CDR3 is 14 amino acids. Per the germline V gene, CDR1 is SNHLY and CDR2 is FYNNEI. The ends lost 5 bases at V and 8 bases at J; junction bases unmatched: 7. The data were taken from a study of identical twins. Using its own MiXCR run on the 5' RACE reads, TCRdb lists one record per CDR3 protein. The sample yields fewer than 900,000 distinct CDR3 sequences, around a sixth seen once. This sample was shared with a second study, whose subject was T cells expressing NK-cell markers.

The origin of this receptor is a woman younger than 35 in good health. The rearrangement uses TRBV2 and TRBJ1-4; 8 bases align to TRBD1. The sequenced material came from PBMCs. This chain's CDR3 is CASSYGQGPEKLFF. The CDR3 DNA is TGTGCCAGCAGTTACGGACAGGGACCCGAAAAACTGTTTTTT.